Listed here are 8 T cell receptor beta chains from one sample, sequenced in a study of Ad26.COV2.S vaccination and SARS-CoV-2 variants. As for treatment: around 19 received Ad26.COV2.S at low or high dose, single or two shots; about 5 received placebo; per-sample allocation not given. At day 63 after the first vaccine or placebo injection, samples were drawn. Sequencing was performed with immunoSEQ multiplex PCR; in TCRdb, only in-frame clones are kept and a portion is missing. The sample shows 300,000 to 400,000 clones, over 80% of them seen only once. The sample was peripheral blood, taken in a trial of Ad26.COV2.S vaccine versus placebo. These receptors came from a person aged 18-65 years who received the Ad26.COV2.S COVID-19 vaccine or a placebo.

CDR3 sequence: CASSLGPPNFSGNTIYF. CDR3 nucleotide sequence: TGTGCCAGCAGCTTAGGACCTCCGAACTTCTCTGGAAACACCATATATTTT. This chain links TRBV7-2 with TRBJ1-3, with no clear D. Germline V lookup: CDR1 SGHTA, CDR2 FQGNSA. The CDR3 sequence is 17 residues long. Trimming took 1 base from V and 0 from J, leaving 13 bases between them.

The V gene is TRBV4-2, the J gene TRBJ2-7; the D is unclear. The length of the CDR3 is 16 residues. The germline V and J ends were trimmed by 0 bases and 1 base, with 13 bases remaining between them. CDR1 and CDR2 from the germline V gene are LGHNA and YNFKEQ. DNA for the CDR3: TGTGCCAGCAGCCAAGAGGTATCTAGTAGATCCTACGAGCAGTACTTC. Residues: CASSQEVSSRSYEQYF.

V and J are TRBV5-1 and TRBJ2-5; 10 bases map to TRBD2. This CDR3 comprises 15 residues. CDR1 and CDR2 (germline): SGHRS, YFSETQ. Germline trimming cut 0 bases from V and 2 bases from J; bases unmatched to any gene: 1. CDR3 nucleotides: TGCGCCAGCAGCTTGGCAGCGGGGGGGCAAGAGACCCAGTACTTC. This gives the protein CASSLAAGGQETQYF.

This clone appeared a single time. The chain joins TRBV5-1 to TRBJ1-1; tentative D call: TRBD1 (5 bases). Germline V gene sequence: CDR1 SGHRS, CDR2 YFSETQ. V lost 2 bases, J lost 3 bases, and 14 bases lay in between. The CDR3 length is 15 residues. The CDR3 region has the DNA TGCGCCAGCAGCTTAAGACAGAGTAAAGACACTGAAGCTTTCTTT. This encodes CASSLRQSKDTEAFF.

J is TRBJ2-6 and V is TRBV28; D unresolved. In germline, CDR1 is MDHEN, CDR2 SYDVKM. V shed 2 bases and J shed 1 base, with 12 bases lying between them. This CDR3 has 17 residues. CDR3 DNA sequence: TGTGCCAGCAGTTTAGACAAGTGGGCGTCTGGGGCCAACGTCCTGACTTTC. Its translation is CASSLDKWASGANVLTF.

The rearrangement links TRBV18 to TRBJ2-7; D remains ambiguous. This CDR3 has 13 residues. V was trimmed by 5 bases and J by 3 bases, leaving 11 bases between them. Per the germline V gene, CDR1 is KGHSH and CDR2 is LQKENI. The CDR3, as DNA: TGTGCCAGCTCAACGTGGCAGTACTACGAGCAGTACTTC. This translates into CASSTWQYYEQYF.

The chain employs TRBV6-6 and TRBJ1-1; D possibly corresponds to TRBD1 (6 bases). CDR3 length: 14 residues. CDR1 MNHNY and CDR2 SVGAGI come from the germline V gene (reference sequence). Trimming shortened V by 5 bases and J by 0 bases, and 10 bases separated the two germline ends. CDR3 residues: CASSTGQLNTEAFF. CDR3 sequence (DNA): TGTGCCAGCAGTACCGGACAGCTGAACACTGAAGCTTTCTTT.

This chain connects TRBV18 to TRBJ1-5; TRBD1 matches 11 bases. The CDR3 runs to 15 residues. Germline CDR1 reads KGHSH; CDR2 reads LQKENI. V lost 4 bases, J lost 7 bases, and 6 bases stayed unmatched. The CDR3, as DNA: TGTGCCAGCTCACTCGGACAGGGGGCAGGCCAGCCCCAGCATTTT. Protein sequence: CASSLGQGAGQPQHF.